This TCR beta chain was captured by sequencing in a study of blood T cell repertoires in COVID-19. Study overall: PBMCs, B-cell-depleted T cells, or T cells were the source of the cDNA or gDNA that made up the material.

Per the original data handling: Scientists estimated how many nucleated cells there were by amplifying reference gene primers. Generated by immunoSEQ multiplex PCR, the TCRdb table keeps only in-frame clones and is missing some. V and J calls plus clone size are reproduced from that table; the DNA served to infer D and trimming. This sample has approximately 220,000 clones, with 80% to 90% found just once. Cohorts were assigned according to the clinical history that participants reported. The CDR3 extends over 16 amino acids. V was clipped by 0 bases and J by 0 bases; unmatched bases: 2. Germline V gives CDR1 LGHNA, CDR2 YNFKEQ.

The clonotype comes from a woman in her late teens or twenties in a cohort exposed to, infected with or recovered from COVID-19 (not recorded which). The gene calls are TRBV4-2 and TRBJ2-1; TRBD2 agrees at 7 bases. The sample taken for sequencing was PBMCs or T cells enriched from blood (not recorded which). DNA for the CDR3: TGTGCCAGCAGCCAAGATCGGGAGGTCTCCTACAATGAGCAGTTCTTC. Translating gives CASSQDREVSYNEQFF.